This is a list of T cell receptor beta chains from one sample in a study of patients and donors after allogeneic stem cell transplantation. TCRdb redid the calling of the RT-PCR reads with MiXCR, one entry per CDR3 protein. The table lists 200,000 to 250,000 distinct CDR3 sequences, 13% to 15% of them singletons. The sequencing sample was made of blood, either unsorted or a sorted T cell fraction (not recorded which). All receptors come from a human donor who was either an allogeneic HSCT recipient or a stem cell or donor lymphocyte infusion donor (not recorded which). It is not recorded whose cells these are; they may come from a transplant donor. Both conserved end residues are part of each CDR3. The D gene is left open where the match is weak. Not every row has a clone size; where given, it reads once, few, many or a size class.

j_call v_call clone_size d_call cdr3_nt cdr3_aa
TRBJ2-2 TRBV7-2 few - TGTGCCAGCAACCCCAGGGGCACACAAACCGGGGAGCTGTTTTTT CASNPRGTQTGELFF
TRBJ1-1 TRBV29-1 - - TGCAGCGTTGAAGGAAGGCCTGCGGGAACGCCAATGAACACTGAAGCTTTCTTT CSVEGRPAGTPMNTEAFF
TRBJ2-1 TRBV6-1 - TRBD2 TGTGCCAGCAGTGTGGTAGCGGGAGCGTACAATGAGCAGTTCTTC CASSVVAGAYNEQFF
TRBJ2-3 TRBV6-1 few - TGTGCCAGCAGTGAAGAAAGAAGGGCGCAGTATTTT CASSEERRAQYF
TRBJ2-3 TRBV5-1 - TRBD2 TGCGCCAGCAGCTCGGGAGGACCTAGCGGACCCACAGATACGCAGTATTTT CASSSGGPSGPTDTQYF
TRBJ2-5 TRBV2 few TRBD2 TGTGCCGGAAGCCCGGGACTAGAATCGAGGGTGACCCAGTACTTC CAGSPGLESRVTQYF
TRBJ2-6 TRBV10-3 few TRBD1 TGTGCCATCAGGGGACAGGAAAGCTCTGGGGCCAACGTCCTGACTTTC CAIRGQESSGANVLTF
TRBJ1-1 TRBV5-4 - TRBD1 TGTGCCAGCAGCCGGAAGACAGGGGCCAGCACTGAAGCTTTCTTT CASSRKTGASTEAFF
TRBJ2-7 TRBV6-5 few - TGTGCCAGCAGTTACACATTCAGGGGAGGGTACGAGCAGTACTTC CASSYTFRGGYEQYF
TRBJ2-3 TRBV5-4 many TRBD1 TGTGCCACAGGGACAGCGTCAGAAGATACGCAGTATTTT CATGTASEDTQYF
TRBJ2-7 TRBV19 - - TGTGCCAGTAGCCCAACCCACAGGGATTACTCCTACGAGCAGTACTTC CASSPTHRDYSYEQYF
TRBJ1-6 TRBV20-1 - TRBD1 TGCAGTGCGGATAACAGGGGGCGCGGTAATTCACCCCTCCACTTT CSADNRGRGNSPLHF
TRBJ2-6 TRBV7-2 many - TGTGCCAGCAGCTACCGACTCTCTGGGGCCAACGTCCTGACTTTC CASSYRLSGANVLTF
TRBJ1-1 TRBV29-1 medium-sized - TGCAGCGTTGAAGGGTCGAGAGGGGACACTGAAGCTTTCTTT CSVEGSRGDTEAFF
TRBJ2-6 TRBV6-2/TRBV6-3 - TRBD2 TGTGCCACGACCCGGGCAGGGAGGGCTGCTGGGGCCAACGTCCTGACTTTC CATTRAGRAAGANVLTF
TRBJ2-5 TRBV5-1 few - TGCGCCAGCAGCGCTACTAGCAGCCAGACCCAGTACTTC CASSATSSQTQYF
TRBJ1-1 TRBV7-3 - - TGTGCCAGCAGCCCCCTCGGGGTGACTGAAGCTTTCTTT CASSPLGVTEAFF
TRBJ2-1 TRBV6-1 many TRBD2 TGTGCCAGCAGAACCGGGACTAGCGGGGGGGGTGAGCAGTTCTTC CASRTGTSGGGEQFF
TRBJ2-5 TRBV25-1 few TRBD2 TGTGCCAGCAGTGAATCTCGAGGGAGGGAAGAGACCCAGTACTTC CASSESRGREETQYF
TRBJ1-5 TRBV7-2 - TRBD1 TGTGCCAGCAGCTCCAGGGGGGGAAACAATCAGCCCCAGCATTTT CASSSRGGNNQPQHF
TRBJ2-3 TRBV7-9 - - TGTGCCAGCAGCCCCAAAATTCCGCAGTATTTT CASSPKIPQYF
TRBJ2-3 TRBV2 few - TGTGCCAGCAGTGAAGCAAAGTATTCTAGCACAGATACGCAGTATTTT CASSEAKYSSTDTQYF
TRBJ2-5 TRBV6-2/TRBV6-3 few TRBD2 TGTGCCAGCAGTCCGCGAGTGGCGGGGGGGCCAGAGACCCAGTACTTC CASSPRVAGGPETQYF
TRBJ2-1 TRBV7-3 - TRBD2 TGTGCCAGCAGCTTTAGCGGGGCGCTCCACAATGAGCAGTTCTTC CASSFSGALHNEQFF
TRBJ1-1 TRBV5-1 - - TGCGCCAGCAGCTTGGCCACGGCAGGGAGGGGAGCTTTCTTT CASSLATAGRGAFF
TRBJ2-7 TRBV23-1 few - TGCGCCAGCATCCGACGACAGTTCTACTACGAGCAGTACTTC CASIRRQFYYEQYF
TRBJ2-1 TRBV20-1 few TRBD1 TGCAGTGTACCCGGGACAGGTTACAATGAGCAGTTCTTC CSVPGTGYNEQFF
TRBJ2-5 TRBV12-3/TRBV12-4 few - TGTGCCAGCAACAGCAGGGTGTCCCAAGAGACCCAGTACTTC CASNSRVSQETQYF
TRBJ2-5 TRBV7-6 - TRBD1 TGTGCCAGCAGCTTCACCGACAGGGTCGAGGAGACCCAGTACTTC CASSFTDRVEETQYF
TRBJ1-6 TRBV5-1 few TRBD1 TGCGCCAGCAGCTTGGCGTCCACCTCCGGGACAGGGGGCAGGTCACCCCTCCACTTT CASSLASTSGTGGRSPLHF
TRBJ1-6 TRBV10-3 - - TGTGCCTCGAGAGACCAGGGCTATTCACCCCTCCACTTT CASRDQGYSPLHF
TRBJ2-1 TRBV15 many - TGTGCCACCAGCAGAGATAACAGGCGGACCTCCTACAATGAGCAGTTCTTC CATSRDNRRTSYNEQFF
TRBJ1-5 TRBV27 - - TGTGCCAGCAGCGAACGGTTCGGGCAGGGGAATCAGCCCCAGCATTTT CASSERFGQGNQPQHF
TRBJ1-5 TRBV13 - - TGTGCCAGCAGCTTAGGCCGAGGACGCCCAGGTGATCAGCCCCAGCATTTT CASSLGRGRPGDQPQHF
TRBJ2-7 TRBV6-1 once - TGTGCCAGCAGTGCGCAGGGTGACGAGCAGTACTTC CASSAQGDEQYF
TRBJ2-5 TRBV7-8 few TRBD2 TGTGCCAGCAGCCCGGGACGGACTAGCCGGGAGACCCAGTACTTC CASSPGRTSRETQYF
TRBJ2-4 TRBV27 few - TGTGCCAGCAGTTCTCATCCGGGACACGGTCAGTACTTC CASSSHPGHGQYF
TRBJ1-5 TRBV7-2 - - TGTGCCAGCAGCCTTCGGACCGCTGGGCCCCAGCATTTT CASSLRTAGPQHF
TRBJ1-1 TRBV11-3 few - TGTGCCAGCAGCTCTGGACAGCCGAACACTGAAGCTTTCTTT CASSSGQPNTEAFF
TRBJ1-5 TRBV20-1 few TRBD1 TGCAGTGCTGAAGGGACCGGGACAGAAGATCAGCCCCAGCATTTT CSAEGTGTEDQPQHF
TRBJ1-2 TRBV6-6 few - TGTGCCAGCAGTTACTCGAATTATGGCTACACCTTC CASSYSNYGYTF
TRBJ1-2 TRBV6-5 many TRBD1 TGTGCCAGCAGTTACGTAACAGGGGAGTATGGCTACACCTTC CASSYVTGEYGYTF
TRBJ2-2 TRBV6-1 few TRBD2 TGTGCCAGCAGTACGACTAGCGGGGGATCGGACACCGGGGAGCTGTTTTTT CASSTTSGGSDTGELFF
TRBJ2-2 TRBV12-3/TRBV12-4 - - TGTGCCAGCAGAACCGATAGTAGCGGGAACACCGGGGAGCTGTTTTTT CASRTDSSGNTGELFF
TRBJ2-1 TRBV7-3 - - TGTGCCAGCAGCTTAACGGGACGCCTAACCTACAATGAGCAGTTCTTC CASSLTGRLTYNEQFF
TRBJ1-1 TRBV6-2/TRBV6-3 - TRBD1 TGTGCCAGCAGGACGACAGGGGAAAACTCTGAAGCTTTCTTT CASRTTGENSEAFF
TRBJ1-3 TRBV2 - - TGTGCCAGCATACTCCCAAGGGCAGCGATCTCTGGAAACACCATATATTTT CASILPRAAISGNTIYF
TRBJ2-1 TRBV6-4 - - TGTGCCAGCAGTGACTCGGTTGGGCAGTTCTTC CASSDSVGQFF
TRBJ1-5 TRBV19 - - TGTGCCAGTAGTATTACAACAAATCAGCCCCAGCATTTT CASSITTNQPQHF
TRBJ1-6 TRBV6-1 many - TGTGCCAGCAGTGAATCCGGGGAAAGTTCACCCCTCCACTTT CASSESGESSPLHF
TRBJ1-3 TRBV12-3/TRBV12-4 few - TGTGCCAGCATTCGATCGGGGCTAGGAAACACCATATATTTT CASIRSGLGNTIYF
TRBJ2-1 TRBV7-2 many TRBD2 TGTGCCAGCAGCCCACAGGTACTAGCGGGAGGTGAGCAGTTCTTC CASSPQVLAGGEQFF
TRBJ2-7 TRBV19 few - TGTGCCAGTAGCCCTCAGGGTTACTCTAACTCCTACGAGCAGTACTTC CASSPQGYSNSYEQYF
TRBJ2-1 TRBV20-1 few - TGCAGTGCTGAAGACTTAAGCTCCTACAATGAGCAGTTCTTC CSAEDLSSYNEQFF
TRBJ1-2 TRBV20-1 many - TGCAGTGCTTCACCAACACGTCTGGGTGGCTACACCTTC CSASPTRLGGYTF
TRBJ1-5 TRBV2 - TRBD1 TGTGCCAGCAGCGGAGGGGGCGCGAGCAATCAGCCCCAGCATTTT CASSGGGASNQPQHF
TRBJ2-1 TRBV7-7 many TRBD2 TGTGCCAGCAGCTTGGCTAGCGGGACCTATGAGCAGTTCTTC CASSLASGTYEQFF
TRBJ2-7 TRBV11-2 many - TGTGCCAGCAGCTTAGATCTTAAACTTGAGCAGTACTTC CASSLDLKLEQYF